These 25 T cell receptor beta chains originate from one sample sequenced in a study of T-cell reconstitution after alpha-beta-depleted transplantation in children. The TCRbeta library incorporated unique molecular identifiers. TCRdb processed the PCR reads anew with MiXCR; each CDR3 protein has one entry. The sample has 250,000 to 400,000 distinct CDR3 sequences; approximately 23% are singletons. The sample in question was PBMCs, mostly from graft donor cells, obtained 180 days after TCRalphabeta/CD19-depleted stem cell transplant. These receptors all come from a male patient between 5 and 17 years old who had a stem cell transplant for acute lymphoblastic leukemia, so the T cells may come from the graft donor.

This clonotype was seen ten or more times. The gene calls are TRBV5-1 and TRBJ2-3, with D perhaps TRBD2 (5 bases). There are 15 residues in the CDR3. In germline, CDR1 is SGHRS, CDR2 YFSETQ. V shed 4 bases and J shed 6 bases, with 18 bases lying between them. The CDR3 region has the DNA TGCGCCAGCAGCGTGGGGTCGCTAGCAGACGATACGCAGTATTTT. This codes for CASSVGSLADDTQYF.

Only a few counts were recorded for this clonotype. V usage is TRBV5-6 and J usage is TRBJ2-1; D is unresolved. Germline CDR1 is SGHDT and CDR2 is YYEEEE. Trimming cost V 2 bases and J 12 bases, with 12 bases left between them. The CDR3 length is 12 residues. The CDR3 DNA follows: TGTGCCAGCAGCTTTAGGTCTGTACCGCAGTTCTTC. Translated: CASSFRSVPQFF. The full variable domain, in which reference TRBV5-6 and TRBJ2-1 provide the parts outside the CDR3, is DAGVTQSPTHLIKTRGQQVTLRCSPKSGHDTVSWYQQALGQGPQFIFQYYEEEERQRGNFPDRFSGHQFPNYSSELNVNALLLGDSALYLCASSFRSVPQFFGPGTRLTVL.

As regards this clonotype: This may arise from a read error, as a much more abundant clone is one base away. The V and J genes are TRBV25-1 and TRBJ2-3; possible D gene TRBD1, 6 bases. The DNA end favors TRBJ1-5, so the J call may be wrong. The CDR3 spans 14 residues. CDR1 is MGHDK, CDR2 SYGVNS, per germline. This chain's CDR3 is CASSLQGSTDTQHF. In nucleotides, the CDR3 is TGTGCCAGCAGCTTACAGGGCAGCACAGATACGCAGCATTTT.

The V gene is TRBV15, the J gene TRBJ2-3; no clear D. Trimming removed 1 base at V and 0 bases at J, with 5 bases between. Looked up from germline, CDR1 is LNHNV and CDR2 is YYDKDF (reference sequence). CDR3 size: 14 residues. CDR3 coding DNA: TGTGCCACCAGCAGAGCGGGCAGCACAGATACGCAGTATTTT. It encodes CATSRAGSTDTQYF. Based on the CDR3 plus reference TRBV15 and TRBJ2-3, the full variable domain is DAMVIQNPRYQVTQFGKPVTLSCSQTLNHNVMYWYQQKSSQAPKLLFHYYDKDFNNEADTPDNFQSRRPNTSFCFLDIRSPGLGDTAMYLCATSRAGSTDTQYFGPGTRLTVL.

This clonotype was seen only a few times. CDR3 DNA sequence: TGCGCCAGCAGAACGACAGGGGGACAGACAGATACGCAGTATTTT. It encodes CASRTTGGQTDTQYF. This chain connects TRBV5-1 to TRBJ2-3, with 9 bases identical to TRBD1. Germline trimming cut 5 bases from V and 3 bases from J; bases unmatched to any gene: 7. Germline V gene data show CDR1 as SGHRS and CDR2 as YFSETQ. The CDR3 contains 15 residues.

Only a few counts were recorded for this clonotype. The chain links TRBV11-2 to TRBJ2-7, with D tentatively TRBD2 (5 bases). Germline values: CDR1 SGHAT, CDR2 FQNNGV. The CDR3 contains 15 residues. V lost 6 bases to trimming and J lost 1 base, with 16 bases between them. The chain's CDR3 is CASRPRRTSSYEQYF. Written as DNA, the CDR3 is TGTGCCAGCAGGCCCCGGAGGACTTCTTCCTACGAGCAGTACTTC.

The chain carries TRBV28 and TRBJ1-4; possible D gene TRBD1, 5 bases. Per the germline V gene, CDR1 is MDHEN and CDR2 is SYDVKM. This CDR3 region has 15 residues. With 6 bases removed from V and 8 bases from J, the gap between germline ends came to 19 bases. CDR3 nucleotides: TGTGCCAGCAGGGCCACTCCTCAGGGCAGGGAAAAACTGTTTTTT. This gives the protein CASRATPQGREKLFF.

The chain couples TRBV24-1 to TRBJ2-3, with TRBD1 as a possible D gene (5 bases). Per germline, CDR1 KGHDR and CDR2 SFDVKD. CDR3 length: 14 amino acids. Trimming shortened V by 3 bases and J by 6 bases, and 12 bases separated the two germline ends. CDR3 coding DNA: TGTGCCACCAGTGATCCCGACAGAGCGGATACGCAGTATTTT. Amino acid sequence: CATSDPDRADTQYF.

The rearrangement uses TRBV27 and TRBJ2-7; D could derive from TRBD1 or TRBD2 (5 bases each). Trimming left V 1 base short and J 7 bases short, with 11 bases between. The germline V gene has CDR1 MNHEY and CDR2 SMNVEV (reference sequence). The CDR3 consists of 13 residues. CDR3 region: CASSLLGPREQYF. DNA of the CDR3: TGTGCCAGCAGTTTATTGGGACCGAGGGAGCAGTACTTC.

The chain employs TRBV4-1 and TRBJ2-1, with 7 bases matching TRBD2. The CDR3 is 14 amino acids. Unmatched junction bases numbered 4, after V lost 4 bases and J lost 4 bases. Germline assignment: CDR1 MGHRA and CDR2 YSYEKL. Written as DNA, the CDR3 is TGCGCCAGCAGCCCTCGGGAGGTTTACAATGAGCAGTTCTTC. It is translated as CASSPREVYNEQFF.

J is TRBJ2-1 and V is TRBV13; 10 bases agree with TRBD2. Germline CDR1 and CDR2: PRHDT and FYEKMQ (reference sequence). This CDR3 has 15 amino acids. V shed 3 bases and J 6 bases; nucleotides not matched to a gene: 5. CDR3 sequence reads: CASSFLAGASNEQFF. CDR3 bases: TGTGCCAGCAGCTTCCTAGCGGGGGCCTCCAATGAGCAGTTCTTC.

This clonotype showed up just once. The chain is built from TRBV4-1 and TRBJ2-3; D might be TRBD2 (6 bases). The CDR3 is 17 amino acids. Trimming cost V 1 base and J 6 bases, with 20 bases left between them. The germline gives CDR1 MGHRA, CDR2 YSYEKL. The CDR3 DNA is TGCGCCAGCAGCCAAGTTCTCACTAGCTCCCTGGGGGATACGCAGTATTTT. This gives the protein CASSQVLTSSLGDTQYF.

The chain recombines TRBV7-3 with TRBJ2-6, with 8 positions matching TRBD1. Germline assignment: CDR1 SGHTA and CDR2 FQGTGA. This CDR3 comprises 18 residues. Unmatched junction bases numbered 13, after V lost 5 bases and J lost 4 bases. Here the CDR3 DNA reads TGTGCCAGCAGCAAGGGGGGCAGGGGGCTTAGAGGGGCCAACGTCCTGACTTTC. Its translation: CASSKGGRGLRGANVLTF. The complete variable domain, with remaining parts taken from reference TRBV7-3 and TRBJ2-6, reads GAGVSQTPSNKVTEKGKYVELRCDPISGHTALYWYRQSLGQGPEFLIYFQGTGAADDSGLPNDRFFAVRPEGSVSTLKIQRTERGDSAVYLCASSKGGRGLRGANVLTFGAGSRLTVL.

The CDR3 reads CSVVGPAGWDEQFF. The CDR3 nucleotides are TGCAGCGTTGTAGGGCCAGCGGGATGGGATGAGCAGTTCTTC. The chain carries TRBV29-1 and TRBJ2-1, with 7 bases aligning to TRBD2. V trimming: 4 bases; J trimming: 8 bases; junction bases outside the gene matches: 11. The CDR3 runs to 14 residues. Germline V gives CDR1 SQVTM, CDR2 ANQGSEA.

The rearrangement joins TRBV2 to TRBJ1-2; no definite D call. CDR1 SNHLY and CDR2 FYNNEI come from the germline V gene. The CDR3 consists of 12 residues. V was trimmed by 6 bases and J by 8 bases, leaving 13 bases between them. The CDR3 DNA reads TGTGCCAGCAGGCCAGCGATTCTAGGCTACACCTTC. Its translation: CASRPAILGYTF.

This clonotype was found a few times. The chain combines TRBV6-5 with TRBJ2-1; no reliable D call. Germline V gene data show CDR1 as MNHEY and CDR2 as SVGAGI. This CDR3 spans 14 amino acids. V lost 2 bases, J lost 4 bases, and 9 bases lay in between. CDR3 DNA: TGTGCCAGCAGTTACAGATGGGATTACAATGAGCAGTTCTTC. Translation gives CASSYRWDYNEQFF.

The chain joins TRBV27 to TRBJ1-2, with a weak D call TRBD1 (5 bases). Trimming stripped 3 bases from V and 2 bases from J, with 7 bases between. The CDR3 totals 13 residues. Germline V gives CDR1 MNHEY, CDR2 SMNVEV (reference sequence). CDR3 nucleotide sequence: TGTGCCAGCAGTTTCCGGGGGAACTATGGCTACACCTTC. Its protein product is CASSFRGNYGYTF.

Comments on this clonotype: At one end the junction does not follow the germline gene, possibly because of a read error. The chain combines TRBV2 with TRBJ2-2; TRBD2 aligns across 9 bases. The germline V gene has CDR1 SNHLY and CDR2 FYNNEI. This CDR3 has 18 residues. CDR3 sequence (DNA): TGTACCAGCTGCGGGGGGGTCAATCACTACCGCAACACCGGGGAGCTGTTTTTT. This translates into CTSCGGVNHYRNTGELFF.

In this sample, this clonotype turned up a few times. V gene TRBV5-6 combines with J gene TRBJ1-2; the match to TRBD1 covers 7 bases. There are 14 residues in the CDR3. The V and J ends lost 6 bases and 0 bases, in that order; junction bases with no gene match: 5. CDR1 is SGHDT and CDR2 is YYEEEE in the germline V gene. DNA for the CDR3: TGTGCCAGCACCAGGACAGGATCTAACTATGGCTACACCTTC. It is translated as CASTRTGSNYGYTF.

The rearrangement uses TRBV12-3 or TRBV12-4 and TRBJ2-1, with TRBD2 matching 12 bases. There are 16 residues in the CDR3. Unmatched junction bases numbered 9, after V lost 6 bases and J lost 6 bases. The CDR3 here is CASRPSTSGSFNEQFF. DNA of the CDR3: TGTGCCAGCAGGCCCTCGACTAGCGGGAGTTTCAATGAGCAGTTCTTC.

The chain is built from TRBV20-1 and TRBJ2-1; D call uncertain. V shed 5 bases and J shed 5 bases, with 19 bases lying between them. The germline V gene encodes CDR1 DFQATT and CDR2 SNEGSKA (reference sequence). CDR3 length: 15 amino acids. This chain's CDR3 is CSARPWNIQHNEQFF. For the CDR3, the DNA is TGCAGTGCTCGCCCCTGGAACATACAACACAATGAGCAGTTCTTC.

The V gene is TRBV5-1, the J gene TRBJ2-2; D gene uncertain. Germline CDR1 is SGHRS and CDR2 is YFSETQ. With 0 bases removed from V and 3 bases from J, the gap between germline ends came to 9 bases. The CDR3 has 15 amino acids. The CDR3, as DNA: TGCGCCAGCAGCTTGGGGCTAGTAGACACCGGGGAGCTGTTTTTT. This sequence encodes CASSLGLVDTGELFF.

This clonotype was detected a few times. The chain employs TRBV11-2 and TRBJ1-2; D not certain. Trimming stripped 7 bases from V and 2 bases from J, with 17 bases between. The CDR3 runs 15 residues. Germline assignment: CDR1 SGHAT and CDR2 FQNNGV. CDR3 coding DNA: TGTGCCAGCACCGAACACGGGAAGGGAAACTATGGCTACACCTTC. This gives the protein CASTEHGKGNYGYTF. Together with reference TRBV11-2 and TRBJ1-2, the CDR3 gives the full variable domain: EAGVAQSPRYKIIEKRQSVAFWCNPISGHATLYWYQQILGQGPKLLIQFQNNGVVDDSQLPKDRFSAERLKGVDSTLKIQPAKLEDSAVYLCASTEHGKGNYGYTFGSGTRLTVV.

This clonotype showed up just a few times. This chain connects TRBV20-1 to TRBJ2-5, with no clear D. Germline V gene sequence: CDR1 DFQATT, CDR2 SNEGSKA (reference sequence). Between the trimmed V and J ends, which lost 3 bases and 2 bases, there was a span of 7 bases. The CDR3 runs to 12 residues. The CDR3 region has the DNA TGCAGTGCTAGTAGACCTCAAGAGACCCAGTACTTC. Translating it yields CSASRPQETQYF.

The chain combines TRBV9 with TRBJ2-7; 8 bases fit TRBD1. Germline CDR1 and CDR2: SGDLS and YYNGEE. V gave up 3 bases and J gave up 6 bases; unmatched junction bases: 11. This CDR3 has 15 residues. The CDR3 DNA is TGTGCCAGCAGCGCCGGGGGACAGGTCTTCCGCGAGCAGTACTTC. Its translation: CASSAGGQVFREQYF. The full variable domain, in which reference TRBV9 and TRBJ2-7 provide the parts outside the CDR3, is DSGVTQTPKHLITATGQRVTLRCSPRSGDLSVYWYQQSLDQGLQFLIQYYNGEERAKGNILERFSAQQFPDLHSELNLSSLELGDSALYFCASSAGGQVFREQYFGPGTRLTVT.